These 28 T cell receptor beta chains were sequenced from one sample in a study of blood T cells in healthy people across ages. Alongside a J-beta primer mix, a sample-barcoded 5' primer served in a second PCR lasting about 7 to 11 cycles. TCRdb passed the 5' RACE reads through MiXCR, listing each CDR3 protein once. The sample lists some 760,000 distinct CDR3 sequences; around 25% were seen once. Separately, the same data were catalogued under a study of T cells of mothers and their children.

Sample: blood. All receptors derive from a boy aged 10-17 years in good health.

This clonotype was counted many times. The V call is TRBV7-9, the J call TRBJ2-7; TRBD1 matches at 9 bases. The CDR3 extends over 15 amino acids. J gave up 6 bases and V 6 bases, and 12 bases lay outside the gene matches. Germline lookup yields CDR1 SEHNR and CDR2 FQNEAQ (reference sequence). CDR3 coding DNA: TGTGCCAGCAGAGCCCCGGGACAGGGAGTCAGCGAGCAGTACTTC. Its protein product is CASRAPGQGVSEQYF.

This clonotype was recorded a few times. The V call is TRBV24-1, the J call TRBJ2-1, with D possibly called TRBD1 or TRBD2 (5 bases each). Trimming took off 8 bases at V and 4 bases at J, with 8 bases between the two ends. This CDR3 region has 12 residues. The V gene's germline CDR1 is KGHDR and CDR2 SFDVKD. This CDR3 is CATKGPYNEQFF. The CDR3 DNA follows: TGTGCCACCAAGGGACCATACAATGAGCAGTTCTTC.

This clonotype has more than one count but fewer than ten. The chain is built from TRBV5-1 and TRBJ2-3; 7 nucleotides match TRBD2. The trim removed 4 bases at V and 0 bases at J, leaving 8 bases unmatched. Germline V CDR1 and CDR2: SGHRS, YFSETQ. This CDR3 region has 16 residues. CDR3 loop: CASSVTLAASTDTQYF. CDR3 nucleotides: TGCGCCAGCAGCGTCACGCTAGCGGCCAGCACAGATACGCAGTATTTT.

The V gene is TRBV2, the J gene TRBJ1-2; D is unresolved. Germline V lookup: CDR1 SNHLY, CDR2 FYNNEI. V was shortened by 7 bases and J by 6 bases, with 12 bases between the two germline ends. The CDR3 sequence is 12 residues long. The CDR3 DNA reads TGTGCCAGCAACTCCGAAAGGGATGGCTACACCTTC. It codes for CASNSERDGYTF.

This clonotype has a handful of counts. The CDR3 reads CASGQMDSGFDEQFF. The DNA for the CDR3 is TGTGCCAGCGGGCAAATGGATAGCGGGTTTGATGAGCAGTTCTTC. The chain employs TRBV2 and TRBJ2-5; 7 bases match TRBD2. Judging by the DNA end, TRBJ2-1 fits better; the J call may be wrong. CDR1 and CDR2 (germline): SNHLY, FYNNEI. The CDR3 covers 15 residues.

This clonotype was counted only a few times. The V call is TRBV25-1, the J call TRBJ2-5, with 9 bases identical to TRBD1. With 8 bases clipped from V and 11 bases from J, the junction kept 12 bases outside the gene matches. The CDR3 runs 13 residues. Germline assignment: CDR1 MGHDK and CDR2 SYGVNS. In DNA, the CDR3 is TGTGCCAGCCGGGACAGGGTGACTTTTGGGCAGTACTTC. Amino acids: CASRDRVTFGQYF.

This clonotype was seen a few times. As DNA, the CDR3 is TGTGCCAGCAGCCCACGACTAGCGGGGGGGTTTCGGGACGAGCAGTACTTC. Amino acids: CASSPRLAGGFRDEQYF. The rearrangement links TRBV7-2 to TRBJ2-7, with 14 bases that match TRBD2. V was clipped by 5 bases and J by 5 bases; unmatched bases: 11. This CDR3 spans 17 amino acids. CDR1 and CDR2 (germline): SGHTA, FQGNSA.

There are a few counts of this clonotype. This chain uses TRBV28 with TRBJ2-7; TRBD2 agrees at 12 bases. The length of the CDR3 is 14 residues. V dropped 7 bases and J dropped 5; count of bases not matched to a gene: 6. CDR1 and CDR2 (germline): MDHEN, SYDVKM. CDR3: CASITSGRFNEQYF. The CDR3 DNA is TGTGCCAGCATTACTAGCGGGAGGTTCAACGAGCAGTACTTC.

This clonotype showed up just a few times. The chain joins TRBV6-1 to TRBJ2-5, with 7 bases fitting TRBD1. Germline V gene lookup returns CDR1 MNHNS and CDR2 SASEGT. The CDR3 length is 13 residues. After removal of 7 bases from V and 5 bases from J, the junction contained 7 bases not matched to a gene. The CDR3 DNA reads as TGTGCCAGCACCTTGACAGGGAGTGAGACCCAGTACTTC. This encodes CASTLTGSETQYF.

This rearrangement joins TRBV7-9 to TRBJ2-5; 7 bases are a match to TRBD1. The CDR3 is 16 residues long. J gave up 0 bases and V 5 bases, and 9 bases lay outside the gene matches. Germline loops: CDR1 SEHNR, CDR2 FQNEAQ (reference sequence). The CDR3 sequence is CASSPPGQMYQETQYF. The CDR3 region has the DNA TGTGCCAGCAGCCCGCCGGGACAGATGTACCAAGAGACCCAGTACTTC.

The chain uses TRBV12-3 or TRBV12-4 and TRBJ2-5, with 9 positions matching TRBD1. The CDR3 runs 15 residues. Trimming at V came to 5 bases and at J to 5 bases, leaving 9 bases not matched to a gene. The CDR3 DNA reads as TGTGCCAGCAGTCAACAGGGGGCGGATTTGGAGACCCAGTACTTC. Protein: CASSQQGADLETQYF.

This clonotype was observed a few times. The chain joins TRBV7-2 to TRBJ1-3; D is possibly TRBD1 (5 bases). The CDR3 extends over 16 amino acids. CDR1 and CDR2 (germline): SGHTA, FQGNSA. V was shortened by 5 bases and J by 0 bases, with 14 bases between the two germline ends. The CDR3 region has the DNA TGTGCCAGCAGCCCATCCTCGGGGGGCTCTGGAAACACCATATATTTT. Its protein product is CASSPSSGGSGNTIYF.

This clonotype was observed a handful of times. The chain employs TRBV7-6 and TRBJ2-5; no definite D call. V lost 3 bases and J 4 bases, leaving 9 bases between the germline ends. Germline V gene sequence: CDR1 SGHVS, CDR2 FNYEAQ. The CDR3 has 13 residues. CDR3 region: CASSLDPPETQYF. The DNA for the CDR3 is TGTGCCAGCAGCTTGGACCCCCCAGAGACCCAGTACTTC.

The sample holds a few counts of this clonotype. The gene calls are TRBV15 and TRBJ2-7, with D unresolved. The CDR3 spans 14 residues. Germline CDR1 is LNHNV and CDR2 is YYDKDF (reference sequence). V gave up 0 bases and J gave up 0 bases, with 6 bases separating them. CDR3: CATSRDNNSYEQYF. CDR3 in DNA: TGTGCCACCAGCAGAGACAATAACTCCTACGAGCAGTACTTC.

This clonotype appeared a few times. One end of the junction is discordant with germline, which a read error may explain. The V call is TRBV7-7, the J call TRBJ2-5, with D perhaps matching TRBD2 (5 bases). CDR3 length: 14 amino acids. The germline CDR1 and CDR2 sequences are SSHAT and FNYEAQ (reference sequence). The CDR3 bases are TGTGCTAGCAGCTTGAGTAGCGACGGGGAGACCCAGTACTTC. Translating it yields CASSLSSDGETQYF.

The chain combines TRBV11-2 with TRBJ2-7, with 9 bases lining up with TRBD2. The length of the CDR3 is 17 residues. After removal of 0 bases from V and 4 bases from J, the junction contained 10 bases not matched to a gene. Germline lookup yields CDR1 SGHAT and CDR2 FQNNGV. The CDR3 sequence is CASSLEVPGLAIYEQYF. CDR3 sequence (DNA): TGTGCCAGCAGCTTAGAGGTGCCGGGACTAGCTATTTACGAGCAGTACTTC.

The chain couples TRBV24-1 to TRBJ2-2; TRBD2 agrees at 10 bases. Germline assignment: CDR1 KGHDR and CDR2 SFDVKD. V lost 1 base, J lost 3 bases, and 1 base stayed unmatched. The CDR3 loop spans 16 amino acids. The CDR3 region is CATSDLGLADTGELFF. The CDR3 DNA is TGTGCCACCAGTGATTTAGGACTAGCGGACACCGGGGAGCTGTTTTTT.

The chain is built from TRBV27 and TRBJ1-3; D remains unclear. CDR1 and CDR2 (germline): MNHEY, SMNVEV (reference sequence). Trimming pared 6 bases from V and 0 bases from J, leaving 15 bases between. This CDR3 comprises 16 residues. The CDR3 loop is CASRTSASSSGNTIYF. In DNA form, the CDR3 reads TGTGCCAGCAGAACCTCTGCCTCGAGCTCTGGAAACACCATATATTTT.

This chain connects TRBV15 to TRBJ1-4; possibly TRBD1 for D (5 bases). Germline CDR1 reads LNHNV; CDR2 reads YYDKDF (reference sequence). The CDR3 is 16 amino acids. V lost 5 bases to trimming and J lost 5 bases, with 18 bases between them. CDR3 coding DNA: TGTGCCACCAGCGCCCGCCGGGACCCCCGCAATGAAAAACTGTTTTTT. This codes for CATSARRDPRNEKLFF.

This clonotype was detected only a few times. The chain links TRBV6-1 to TRBJ2-7; TRBD2 matches 11 bases. Germline CDR1 MNHNS, CDR2 SASEGT. The ends lost 0 bases at V and 4 bases at J; junction bases unmatched: 2. CDR3 length: 15 amino acids. The CDR3 DNA follows: TGTGCCAGCAGTGAAGCCGCTAGCGGGAGGTACGAGCAGTACTTC. This encodes CASSEAASGRYEQYF.

The rearrangement joins TRBV2 to TRBJ1-1; TRBD1 aligns across 12 bases. CDR1 and CDR2 (germline): SNHLY, FYNNEI. The CDR3 runs to 18 residues. Unmatched junction bases numbered 10, after V lost 4 bases and J lost 1 base. This chain's CDR3 is CASSVLPTGQGANTEAFF. CDR3 DNA sequence: TGTGCCAGCAGTGTCCTTCCCACGGGACAGGGGGCGAACACTGAAGCTTTCTTT.

The DNA of the CDR3 is TGTGCCATCAGTGAGAATGAAGGGGGCAATGAGCAGTTCTTC. This encodes CAISENEGGNEQFF. The chain recombines TRBV10-3 with TRBJ2-1; possible D gene TRBD1, 6 bases. CDR1 is ENHRY, CDR2 SYGVKD, per germline. The V end lost 2 bases, the J end lost 6 bases, and 11 bases lay between the germline ends. This CDR3 region has 14 residues.

This clonotype was seen a few times. The chain recombines TRBV6-1 with TRBJ2-1; no reliable D call. The assigned J gene may be wrong: the sequence end matches TRBJ2-5 better. CDR3 size: 12 residues. In germline, CDR1 is MNHNS, CDR2 SASEGT. The CDR3 sequence: CASTDTWETQYF. CDR3 DNA: TGTGCCAGCACTGACACGTGGGAGACCCAGTACTTC.

V gene TRBV11-2 combines with J gene TRBJ2-5; D might be TRBD1 or TRBD2, each matching 5 bases. Trimming took off 7 bases at V and 1 base at J, with 19 bases between the two ends. This CDR3 contains 16 residues. CDR1 and CDR2 from the germline V gene are SGHAT and FQNNGV. The DNA of the CDR3 is TGTGCCAGCAACGACCCCCCCTCCGGGGCCCAAGAGACCCAGTACTTC. It yields the protein CASNDPPSGAQETQYF.

The rearrangement uses TRBV11-2 and TRBJ2-5; 13 bases are a match to TRBD2. The J call is uncertain, as TRBJ2-7 better fits the DNA end. This CDR3 has 18 amino acids. The germline V gene has CDR1 SGHAT and CDR2 FQNNGV. The chain's CDR3 is CASSPGTSGVGPPYEQYF. The CDR3 DNA follows: TGTGCCAGCAGCCCCGGGACTAGCGGGGTCGGCCCCCCCTACGAGCAGTACTTC.

The chain couples TRBV28 to TRBJ2-7; D unclear. The CDR3 is 11 residues long. V lost 3 bases and J lost 6, with 6 bases in between. Germline CDR1 MDHEN, CDR2 SYDVKM. CDR3: CASSLPPEQYF. CDR3 DNA: TGTGCCAGCAGTTTGCCCCCCGAGCAGTACTTC.

The V gene is TRBV6-2 or TRBV6-3, the J gene TRBJ1-1, with a weak D call TRBD1 (5 bases). Germline V gene lookup returns CDR1 MNHEY and CDR2 SVGEGT. The CDR3 totals 13 residues. V was shortened by 6 bases and J by 6 bases, with 14 bases between the two germline ends. In DNA form, the CDR3 reads TGTGCCAGCAGCCGCCGGGGCCCACCTGAAGCTTTCTTT. Encoded protein: CASSRRGPPEAFF.

This clonotype was seen more than once but under ten times. V and J are TRBV6-2 or TRBV6-3 and TRBJ2-7; a weak D match, TRBD1 (5 bases). Trimming cost V 5 bases and J 0 bases, with 11 bases left between them. Germline lookup yields CDR1 MNHEY and CDR2 SVGEGT. This CDR3 has 14 amino acids. The CDR3 is CASSHDSSSYEQYF. CDR3 nucleotide sequence: TGTGCCAGCAGTCACGACAGCTCCTCCTACGAGCAGTACTTC.